The sequence of this TCR beta chain was determined in a study of T cell changes during pregnancy in multiple sclerosis. The assay was immunoSEQ multiplex PCR, and TCRdb's table has in-frame clones only and misses some. The sample consists of approximately 100,000 clones, about 90% of them appearing once. Germline V gene lookup returns CDR1 MNHEY and CDR2 SVGAGI. The CDR3 is made up of 14 amino acids. V shed 2 bases and J shed 4 bases, with 11 bases lying between them. In this sample, this clone turned up once. The source was peripheral blood, collected before pregnancy. The chain employs TRBV6-5 and TRBJ2-5; TRBD1 might be the D (5 bases). This clonotype was sampled from a female donor with multiple sclerosis, enrolled in a pregnancy study. CDR3 loop: CASSYQGRGETQYF. In DNA form, the CDR3 reads TGTGCCAGCAGTTACCAGGGTAGGGGAGAGACCCAGTACTTC.